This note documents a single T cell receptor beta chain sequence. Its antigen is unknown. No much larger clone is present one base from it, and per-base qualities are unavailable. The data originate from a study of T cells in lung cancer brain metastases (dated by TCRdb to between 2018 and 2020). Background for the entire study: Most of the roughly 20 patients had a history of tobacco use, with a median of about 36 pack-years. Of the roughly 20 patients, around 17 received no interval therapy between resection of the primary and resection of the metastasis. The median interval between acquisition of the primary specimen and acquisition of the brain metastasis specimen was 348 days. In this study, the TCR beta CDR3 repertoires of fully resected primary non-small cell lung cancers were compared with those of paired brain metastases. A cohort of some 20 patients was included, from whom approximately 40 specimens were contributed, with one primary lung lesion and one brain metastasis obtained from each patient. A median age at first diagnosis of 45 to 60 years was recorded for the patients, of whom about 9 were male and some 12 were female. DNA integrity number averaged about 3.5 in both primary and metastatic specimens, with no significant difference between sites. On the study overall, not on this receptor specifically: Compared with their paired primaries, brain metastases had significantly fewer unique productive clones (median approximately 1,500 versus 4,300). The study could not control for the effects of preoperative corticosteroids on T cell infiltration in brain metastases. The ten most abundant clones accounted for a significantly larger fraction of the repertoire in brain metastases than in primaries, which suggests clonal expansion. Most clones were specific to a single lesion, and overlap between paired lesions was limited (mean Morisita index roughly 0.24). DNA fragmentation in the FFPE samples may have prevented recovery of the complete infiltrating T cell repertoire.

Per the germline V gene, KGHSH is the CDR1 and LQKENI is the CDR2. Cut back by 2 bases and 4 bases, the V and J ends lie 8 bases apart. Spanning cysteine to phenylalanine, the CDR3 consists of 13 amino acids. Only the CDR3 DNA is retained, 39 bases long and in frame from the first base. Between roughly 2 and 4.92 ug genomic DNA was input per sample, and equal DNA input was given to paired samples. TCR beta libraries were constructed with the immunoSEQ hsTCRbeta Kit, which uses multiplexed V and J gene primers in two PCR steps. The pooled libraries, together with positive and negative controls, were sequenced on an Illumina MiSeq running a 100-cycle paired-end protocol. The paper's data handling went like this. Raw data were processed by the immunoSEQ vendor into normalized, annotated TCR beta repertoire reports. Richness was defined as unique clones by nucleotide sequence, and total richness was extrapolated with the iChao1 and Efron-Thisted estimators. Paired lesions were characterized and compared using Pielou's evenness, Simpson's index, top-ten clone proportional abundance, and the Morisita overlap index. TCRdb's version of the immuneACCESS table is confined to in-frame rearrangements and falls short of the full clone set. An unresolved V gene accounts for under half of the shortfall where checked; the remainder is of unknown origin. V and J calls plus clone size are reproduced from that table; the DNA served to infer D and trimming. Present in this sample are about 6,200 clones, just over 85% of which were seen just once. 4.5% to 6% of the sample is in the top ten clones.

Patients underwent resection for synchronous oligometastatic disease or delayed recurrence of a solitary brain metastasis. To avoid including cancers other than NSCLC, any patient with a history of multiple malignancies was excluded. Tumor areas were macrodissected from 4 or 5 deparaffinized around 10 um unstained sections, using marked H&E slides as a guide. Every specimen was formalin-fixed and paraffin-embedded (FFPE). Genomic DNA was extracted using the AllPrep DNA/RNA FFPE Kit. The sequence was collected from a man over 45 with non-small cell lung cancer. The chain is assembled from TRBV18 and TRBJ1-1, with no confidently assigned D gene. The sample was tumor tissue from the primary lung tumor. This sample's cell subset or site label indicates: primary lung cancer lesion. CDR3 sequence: CASSPVEGTEAFF. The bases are TGTGCCAGCTCACCAGTAGAGGGCACTGAAGCTTTCTTT. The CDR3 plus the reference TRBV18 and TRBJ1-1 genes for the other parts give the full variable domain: NAGVMQNPRHLVRRRGQEARLRCSPMKGHSHVYWYRQLPEEGLKFMVYLQKENIIDESGMPKERFSAEFPKEGPSILRIQQVVRGDSAAYFCASSPVEGTEAFFGQGTRLTVV.